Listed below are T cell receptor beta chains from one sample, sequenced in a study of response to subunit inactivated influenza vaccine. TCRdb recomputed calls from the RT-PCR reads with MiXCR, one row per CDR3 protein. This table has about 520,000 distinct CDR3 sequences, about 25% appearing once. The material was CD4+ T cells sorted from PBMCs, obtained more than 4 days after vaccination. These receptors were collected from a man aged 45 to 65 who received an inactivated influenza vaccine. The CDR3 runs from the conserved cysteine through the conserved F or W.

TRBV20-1 CSAIALGRDTQYF
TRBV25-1 CASSPRQGANEAFF
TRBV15 CATSSPGRGDTQYF
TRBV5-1 CASSPGTGGLTEQFF
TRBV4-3 CASSQERRQEQFF
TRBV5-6 CASSLGTSNTEAFF
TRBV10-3 CAISGESASGSYEQYF
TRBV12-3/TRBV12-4 CASSSYRVTGELFF
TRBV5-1 CVSSFSGTVNTEAFF
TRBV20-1 CSARTRDRSSSTDTQYF
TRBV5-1 CASSWESTDTQYF
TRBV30 CAWSRSGAEAFF
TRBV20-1 CSAEALRASSYNEQFF
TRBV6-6 CASSYSRGEEYF
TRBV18 CASSPPADYNEQFF
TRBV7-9 CASSLPSAGNTIYF
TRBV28 CASSLGHRGLIETQYF
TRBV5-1 CASSPEAQPTDTQYF
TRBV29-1 CSVEESQKNQETQYF
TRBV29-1 CSVAPSAGVTDTQYF
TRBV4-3 CASSQDWRRSGPQYF
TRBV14 CASSPNVGEKLFF
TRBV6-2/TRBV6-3 CASSQPGSLNEQFF
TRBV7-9 CASTVLADTDTQYF
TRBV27 CASRRGPSTDTQYF
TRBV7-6 CASSLASSGGGMNEQFF
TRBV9 CASSVTPSGQETQYF
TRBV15 CATSRDLGGRAFF
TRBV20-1 CSARWVSGGFEQYF
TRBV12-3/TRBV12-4 CASSQYLSDTQYF
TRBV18 CASSPVVRAVNTEAFF
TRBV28 CASLTGEANYGYTF